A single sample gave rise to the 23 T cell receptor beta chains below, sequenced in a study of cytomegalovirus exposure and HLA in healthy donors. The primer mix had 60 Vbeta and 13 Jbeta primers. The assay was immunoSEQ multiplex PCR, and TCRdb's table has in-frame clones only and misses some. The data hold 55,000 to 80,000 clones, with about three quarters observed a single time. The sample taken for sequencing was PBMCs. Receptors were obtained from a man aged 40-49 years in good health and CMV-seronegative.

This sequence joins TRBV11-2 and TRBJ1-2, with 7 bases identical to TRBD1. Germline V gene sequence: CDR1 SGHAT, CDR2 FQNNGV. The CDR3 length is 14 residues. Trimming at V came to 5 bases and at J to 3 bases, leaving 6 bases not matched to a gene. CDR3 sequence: CASSTGQAYYGYTF. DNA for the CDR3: TGTGCCAGCAGCACTGGACAGGCGTACTATGGCTACACCTTC.

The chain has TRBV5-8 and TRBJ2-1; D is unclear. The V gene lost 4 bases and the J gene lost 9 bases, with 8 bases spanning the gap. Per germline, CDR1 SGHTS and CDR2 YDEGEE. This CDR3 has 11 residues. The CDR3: CASSANIEQFF. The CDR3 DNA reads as TGTGCCAGCAGCGCAAACATTGAGCAGTTCTTC.

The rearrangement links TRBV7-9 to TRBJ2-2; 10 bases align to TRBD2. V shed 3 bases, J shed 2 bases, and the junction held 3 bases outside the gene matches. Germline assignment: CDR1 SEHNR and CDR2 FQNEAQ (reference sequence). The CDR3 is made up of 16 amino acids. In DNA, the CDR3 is TGTGCCAGCAGCTTTTTAGCGGGGGGAAACACCGGGGAGCTGTTTTTT. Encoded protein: CASSFLAGGNTGELFF.

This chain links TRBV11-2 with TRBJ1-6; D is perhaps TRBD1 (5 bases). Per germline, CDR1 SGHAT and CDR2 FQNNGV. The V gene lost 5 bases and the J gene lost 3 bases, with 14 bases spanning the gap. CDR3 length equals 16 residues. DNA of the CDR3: TGTGCCAGCAGCCCCAATGGACATCACTATAATTCACCCCTCCACTTT. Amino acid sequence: CASSPNGHHYNSPLHF.

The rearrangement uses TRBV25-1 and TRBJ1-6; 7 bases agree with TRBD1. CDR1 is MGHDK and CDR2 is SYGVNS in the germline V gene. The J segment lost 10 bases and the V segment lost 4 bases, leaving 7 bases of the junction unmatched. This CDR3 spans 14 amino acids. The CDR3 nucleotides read TGTGCCAGCAGTGTTCCGGGACAGACATCACCCCTCCACTTT. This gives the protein CASSVPGQTSPLHF.

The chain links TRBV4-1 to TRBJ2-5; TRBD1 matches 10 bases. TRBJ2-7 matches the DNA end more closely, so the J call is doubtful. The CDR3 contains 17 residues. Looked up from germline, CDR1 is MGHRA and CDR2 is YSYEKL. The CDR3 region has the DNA TGCGCCAGCAGCCAAGAGAAATCGGGACAGGGGACCTACGAGCAGTACTTC. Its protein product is CASSQEKSGQGTYEQYF.

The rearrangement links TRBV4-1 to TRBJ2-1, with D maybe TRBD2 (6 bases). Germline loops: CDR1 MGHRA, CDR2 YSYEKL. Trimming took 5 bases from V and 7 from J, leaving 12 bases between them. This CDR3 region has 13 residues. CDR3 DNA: TGCGCCAGCAGCTCAATGGGGGGTAATGAGCAGTTCTTC. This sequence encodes CASSSMGGNEQFF.

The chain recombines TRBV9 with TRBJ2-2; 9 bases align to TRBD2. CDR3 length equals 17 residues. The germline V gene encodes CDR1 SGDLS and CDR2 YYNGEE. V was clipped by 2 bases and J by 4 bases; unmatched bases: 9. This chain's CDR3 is CASSVPLAGASTGELFF. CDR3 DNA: TGTGCCAGCAGCGTTCCTTTAGCGGGGGCCTCCACCGGGGAGCTGTTTTTT.

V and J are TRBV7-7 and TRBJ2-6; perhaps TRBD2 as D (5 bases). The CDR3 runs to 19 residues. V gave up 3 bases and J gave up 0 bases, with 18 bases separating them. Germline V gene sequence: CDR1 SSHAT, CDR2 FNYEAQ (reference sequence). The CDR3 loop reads CASSFHREYRDSGANVLTF. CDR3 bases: TGTGCCAGCAGCTTCCACCGGGAATACAGAGACTCTGGGGCCAACGTCCTGACTTTC.

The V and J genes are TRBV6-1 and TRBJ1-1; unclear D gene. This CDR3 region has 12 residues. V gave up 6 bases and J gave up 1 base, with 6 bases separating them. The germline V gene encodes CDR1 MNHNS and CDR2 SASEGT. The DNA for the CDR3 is TGTGCCAGCAGACGGAGGAACACTGAAGCTTTCTTT. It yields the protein CASRRRNTEAFF.

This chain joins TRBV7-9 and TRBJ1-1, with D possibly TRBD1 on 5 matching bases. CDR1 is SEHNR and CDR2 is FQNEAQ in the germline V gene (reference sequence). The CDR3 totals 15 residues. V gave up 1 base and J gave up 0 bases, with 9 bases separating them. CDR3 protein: CASSLGQNLNTEAFF. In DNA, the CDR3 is TGTGCCAGCAGCTTAGGACAGAATTTGAACACTGAAGCTTTCTTT.

The DNA of the CDR3 is TGTGCCAGCAGCCGGACAGGGGGCGCAATAAACTATGGCTACACCTTC. Translation: CASSRTGGAINYGYTF. This rearrangement joins TRBV2 to TRBJ1-2, with TRBD1 matching over 11 bases. The CDR3 sequence is 16 residues long. The V gene's germline CDR1 is SNHLY and CDR2 FYNNEI. V dropped 6 bases and J dropped 2; count of bases not matched to a gene: 8.

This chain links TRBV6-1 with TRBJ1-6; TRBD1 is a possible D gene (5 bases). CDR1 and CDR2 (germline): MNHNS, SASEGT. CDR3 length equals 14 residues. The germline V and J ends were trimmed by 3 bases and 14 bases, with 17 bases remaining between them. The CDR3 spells CASSEGLQLVALHF. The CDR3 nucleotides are TGTGCCAGCAGTGAGGGACTGCAACTAGTTGCCCTCCACTTT.

CDR3 nucleotides: TGTGCCAGCAGCTCCGGGGGGGGGCGACGGGAATCGCAGTATTTT. Translating it yields CASSSGGGRRESQYF. This chain connects TRBV7-2 to TRBJ2-3, with 8 bases aligning to TRBD2. Germline V lookup: CDR1 SGHTA, CDR2 FQGNSA. This CDR3 spans 15 amino acids. Unmatched junction bases numbered 13, after V lost 4 bases and J lost 10 bases.

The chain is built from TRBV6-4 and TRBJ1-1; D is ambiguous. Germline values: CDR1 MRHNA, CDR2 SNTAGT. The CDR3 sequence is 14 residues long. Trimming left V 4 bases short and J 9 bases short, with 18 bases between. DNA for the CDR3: TGTGCCAGCAGTGTTGATGCTCCCTCTACCCAAGCTTTCTTT. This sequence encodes CASSVDAPSTQAFF.

As DNA, the CDR3 is TGTGCCAGCAAGGGACAGGGGGCGAATCAGCCCCAGCATTTT. It is translated as CASKGQGANQPQHF. The V gene is TRBV2, the J gene TRBJ1-5; TRBD1 matches at 12 bases. Germline CDR1 and CDR2: SNHLY and FYNNEI. Losses at the gene ends were 7 bases for V and 4 bases for J; bases not matched to a gene: 2. CDR3 length: 14 amino acids.

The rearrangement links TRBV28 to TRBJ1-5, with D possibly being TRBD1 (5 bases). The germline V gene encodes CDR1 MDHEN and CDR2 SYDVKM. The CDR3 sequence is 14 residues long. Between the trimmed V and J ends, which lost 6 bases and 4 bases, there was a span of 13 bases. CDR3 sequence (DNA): TGTGCCAGCAGGCCGCCGGGGGAAAATCAGCCCCAGCATTTT. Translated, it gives CASRPPGENQPQHF.

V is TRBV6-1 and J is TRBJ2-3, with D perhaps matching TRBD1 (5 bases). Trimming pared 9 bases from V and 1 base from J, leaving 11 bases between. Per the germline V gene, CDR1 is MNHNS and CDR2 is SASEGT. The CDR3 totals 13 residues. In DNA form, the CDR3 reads TGTGCCAGAAGCACAGGCCGCACAGATACGCAGTATTTT. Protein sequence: CARSTGRTDTQYF.

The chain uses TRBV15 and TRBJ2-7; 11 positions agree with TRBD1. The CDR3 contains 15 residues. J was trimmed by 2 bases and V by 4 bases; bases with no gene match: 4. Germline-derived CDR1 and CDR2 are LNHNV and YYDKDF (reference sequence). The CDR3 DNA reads TGTGCCACCAGCACTCCGGGACAGGGGGCCTACGAGCAGTACTTC. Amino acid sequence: CATSTPGQGAYEQYF.

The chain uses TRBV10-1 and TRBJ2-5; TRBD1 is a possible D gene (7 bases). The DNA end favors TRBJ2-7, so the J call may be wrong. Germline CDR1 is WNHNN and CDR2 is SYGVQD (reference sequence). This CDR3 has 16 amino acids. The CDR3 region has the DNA TGCGCCAGCAGTGAGTCGGGGCAGGGGGGAACGTACGAGCAGTACTTC. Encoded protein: CASSESGQGGTYEQYF.

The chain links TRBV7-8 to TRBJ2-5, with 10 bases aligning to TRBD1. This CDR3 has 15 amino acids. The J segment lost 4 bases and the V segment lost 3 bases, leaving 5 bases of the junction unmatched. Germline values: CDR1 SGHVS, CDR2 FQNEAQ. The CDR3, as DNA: TGTGCCAGCAGCTTCCGGGACAGGGGTGGAGAGACCCAGTACTTC. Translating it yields CASSFRDRGGETQYF.

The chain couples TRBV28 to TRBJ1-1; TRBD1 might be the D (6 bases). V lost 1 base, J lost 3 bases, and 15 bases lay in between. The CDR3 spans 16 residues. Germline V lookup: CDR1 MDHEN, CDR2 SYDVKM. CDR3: CASSLSLDRTDTEAFF. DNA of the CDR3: TGTGCCAGCAGTTTATCTCTAGACAGGACCGACACTGAAGCTTTCTTT. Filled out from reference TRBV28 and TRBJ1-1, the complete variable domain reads DVKVTQSSRYLVKRTGEKVFLECVQDMDHENMFWYRQDPGLGLRLIYFSYDVKMKEKGDIPEGYSVSREKKERFSLILESASTNQTSMYLCASSLSLDRTDTEAFFGQGTRLTVV.

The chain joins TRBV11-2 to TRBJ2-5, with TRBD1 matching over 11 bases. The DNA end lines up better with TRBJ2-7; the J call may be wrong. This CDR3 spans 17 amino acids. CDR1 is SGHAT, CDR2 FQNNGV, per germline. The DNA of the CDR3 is TGTGCCAGCAGCCCAGCTCATTGGACAGGGGGCCTTGGCGAGCAGTACTTC. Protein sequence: CASSPAHWTGGLGEQYF.